This TCR beta chain was captured in a study of blood T cell repertoires in COVID-19. Study at large: Spain, Italy and the United States supplied samples that represented acute and convalescent COVID-19. PBMCs, B-cell-depleted T cells, or T cells were the source of the cDNA or gDNA that made up the material.

The V gene lost 7 bases and the J gene lost 6 bases, with 11 bases spanning the gap. The CDR3 spans 12 residues. In the authors' workflow: Nucleated cell counts were estimated from reference gene primer amplification. Using immunoSEQ multiplex PCR, the repertoire was profiled, and TCRdb retains in-frame clones only, with some absent. Clone size and V and J calls were adopted from that table, with D and trimming inferred from the DNA. Here the sample spans more than 250,000 clones, roughly 86% being singletons. The source of this sequence is a man younger than 35 with active or convalescent COVID-19. The chain is built from TRBV12-3 or TRBV12-4 and TRBJ2-3; no clear D. Source material: peripheral blood. This CDR3 reads CASTTIGDTQYF. CDR3 nucleotides: TGTGCCAGCACCACTATCGGGGATACGCAGTATTTT.